The T cell receptor beta chain described here comes from a study of blood T cell repertoires in COVID-19. The CDR3 runs to 13 residues. Between the trimmed V and J ends, which lost 2 bases and 6 bases, there was a span of 12 bases. The germline V gene encodes CDR1 SGHRS and CDR2 YFSETQ. The sample holds a few counts of this clone. As originally analysed: How many nucleated cells were present was estimated from reference gene primer amplification. This table comes from immunoSEQ multiplex PCR, and its TCRdb copy is limited to in-frame clones, with some not included. V and J calls and clone size follow that table, whereas D and trimming were derived from the DNA. In the table there are about 210,000 clones, approximately 80% of which are singletons.

The sequence derives from a man aged 50-59 years with active or convalescent COVID-19. The sequenced material came from peripheral blood. The chain links TRBV5-1 to TRBJ2-7; possible D gene TRBD1, 7 bases. In DNA, the CDR3 is TGCGCCAGCAGCTTCGGAGGGGGCGGCGAGCAGTACGTC. This gives the protein CASSFGGGGEQYV.